This passage covers 20 T cell receptor beta chains from one sample sequenced in a study of T cells in narcolepsy. Repertoires were generated with immunoSEQ multiplex PCR, while TCRdb's copy carries only in-frame clones and drops some. The table includes approximately 30,000 clones, 82% detected once. The sample comprised CD45RA- memory CD4+ T cells from PBMCs. The source of these receptors is a human donor with narcolepsy.

This chain connects TRBV15 to TRBJ1-6; D call uncertain. The CDR3 is made up of 15 amino acids. Trimming took 3 bases from V and 9 from J, leaving 15 bases between them. CDR1 and CDR2 from the germline V gene are LNHNV and YYDKDF (reference sequence). CDR3 protein: CATSSEAGFSSPLHF. The CDR3 nucleotides are TGTGCCACCAGCAGTGAGGCGGGGTTCAGTTCACCCCTCCACTTT.

The chain employs TRBV10-1 and TRBJ1-1; possibly TRBD1 for D (5 bases). There are 12 residues in the CDR3. V lost 3 bases, J lost 4 bases, and 6 bases lay in between. CDR1 is WNHNN, CDR2 SYGVQD, per germline (reference sequence). The CDR3 DNA sequence: TGCGCCAGCAGTGAAACAGGCACTGAAGCTTTCTTT. Protein product: CASSETGTEAFF.

The gene calls are TRBV10-3 and TRBJ2-1; TRBD2 agrees at 9 bases. Germline CDR1 reads ENHRY; CDR2 reads SYGVKD. The J segment lost 2 bases and the V segment lost 5 bases, leaving 10 bases of the junction unmatched. The CDR3 is made up of 17 amino acids. The chain's CDR3 is CAISRQRAGGAYNEQFF. DNA for the CDR3: TGTGCCATCAGTCGACAAAGAGCGGGAGGCGCCTACAATGAGCAGTTCTTC.

V gene TRBV7-8 combines with J gene TRBJ1-4, with 7 bases that match TRBD1. CDR1 SGHVS and CDR2 FQNEAQ come from the germline V gene. The CDR3 consists of 15 residues. The J segment lost 8 bases and the V segment lost 1 base, leaving 7 bases of the junction unmatched. Here the CDR3 reads CASSLVGGQWEKLFF. DNA for the CDR3: TGTGCCAGCAGCTTAGTTGGGGGACAGTGGGAAAAACTGTTTTTT.

The rearrangement links TRBV23-1 to TRBJ2-7; D possibly corresponds to TRBD2 (6 bases). TRBV23-1 carries the ORF label, with uncertain function. The CDR3 length is 15 residues. Trimming pared 4 bases from V and 3 bases from J, leaving 16 bases between. The CDR3 DNA is TGCGCCAGCAGTCGACCCCGGGGGTCCCACTACGAGCAGTACTTC. Its translation: CASSRPRGSHYEQYF.

V is TRBV29-1 and J is TRBJ1-2, with 7 bases fitting TRBD1. Trimming cost V 5 bases and J 5 bases; bases outside gene matches: 5. Germline V gives CDR1 SQVTM, CDR2 ANQGSEA. This CDR3 is 12 amino acids long. The CDR3 spells CSVWGGQYGYTF. The CDR3 DNA reads TGCAGCGTTTGGGGGGGACAGTATGGCTACACCTTC.

The chain recombines TRBV19 with TRBJ1-5, with TRBD1 matching over 7 bases. Per the germline V gene, CDR1 is LNHDA and CDR2 is SQIVND (reference sequence). This CDR3 spans 15 amino acids. V was pared by 5 bases and J by 3 bases, with 7 bases of the junction left unmatched. This CDR3 reads CASSPGQWNNQPQHF. The CDR3 bases are TGTGCCAGTAGTCCGGGACAGTGGAACAATCAGCCCCAGCATTTT. The entire variable domain, with the rest obtained from reference TRBV19 and TRBJ1-5, is as follows: DGGITQSPKYLFRKEGQNVTLSCEQNLNHDAMYWYRQDPGQGLRLIYYSQIVNDFQKGDIAEGYSVSREKKESFPLTVTSAQKNPTAFYLCASSPGQWNNQPQHFGDGTRLSIL.

The V gene is TRBV5-5, the J gene TRBJ1-5, with TRBD1 matching 7 bases. Per the germline V gene, CDR1 is SGHKS and CDR2 is YYEKEE (reference sequence). Trimming removed 1 base from V and 3 bases from J; junction bases left unmatched: 4. The CDR3 has 15 amino acids. CDR3 sequence: CASSLRGQYNQPQHF. The CDR3 DNA sequence: TGTGCCAGCAGCTTGAGGGGACAGTACAATCAGCCCCAGCATTTT.

About this clone itself: At one end, the junction sequence differs from germline, possibly due to a read error. The rearrangement links TRBV7-7 to TRBJ2-2, with 8 nucleotides matching TRBD2. The CDR3 length is 15 residues. Germline CDR1 reads SSHAT; CDR2 reads FNYEAQ (reference sequence). The CDR3 loop reads CASSQSGGNTGELFF. Written as DNA, the CDR3 is TGTGCTAGCAGCCAGAGCGGGGGGAACACCGGGGAGCTGTTTTTT.

The gene calls are TRBV20-1 and TRBJ2-5; D ambiguous. CDR3 length: 11 residues. The germline gives CDR1 DFQATT, CDR2 SNEGSKA (reference sequence). V lost 6 bases to trimming and J lost 2 bases, with 7 bases between them. The CDR3 reads CSAVIQETQYF. CDR3 nucleotide sequence: TGCAGTGCCGTAATACAAGAGACCCAGTACTTC.

The V call is TRBV11-3, the J call TRBJ2-3, with D tentatively TRBD1 or TRBD2 (5 bases each). Germline loops: CDR1 SGHNT, CDR2 YENEEA. There are 17 residues in the CDR3. V lost 3 bases to trimming and J lost 4 bases, with 20 bases between them. Written as DNA, the CDR3 is TGTGCCAGCAGCTTGGGGGTTACAAAATTGGCGGCAGATACGCAGTATTTT. This gives the protein CASSLGVTKLAADTQYF.

V gene TRBV6-5 combines with J gene TRBJ1-5; 7 bases align to TRBD1. The CDR3 is 15 residues long. Losses at the gene ends were 5 bases for V and 2 bases for J; bases not matched to a gene: 6. Germline loops: CDR1 MNHEY, CDR2 SVGAGI. Written as DNA, the CDR3 is TGTGCCAGCAGTGTCAGTGGGACAGGCAATCAGCCCCAGCATTTT. Encoded protein: CASSVSGTGNQPQHF.

The rearrangement joins TRBV6-1 to TRBJ2-5; D gene uncertain. V was pared by 6 bases and J by 2 bases, with 16 bases between. The CDR3 loop spans 15 amino acids. CDR1 is MNHNS and CDR2 is SASEGT in the germline V gene. DNA of the CDR3: TGTGCCAGCAGAAACGAACGGATACCGCAAGAGACCCAGTACTTC. Translating gives CASRNERIPQETQYF.

The rearrangement joins TRBV19 to TRBJ2-7, with TRBD2 identical over 8 bases. CDR1 and CDR2 (germline): LNHDA, SQIVND (reference sequence). Trimming at V came to 7 bases and at J to 2 bases, leaving 10 bases not matched to a gene. The CDR3 runs to 15 residues. CDR3 DNA: TGTGCCAGTACCCCCGGGGGGGCCTCCACCTACGAGCAGTACTTC. Its translation: CASTPGGASTYEQYF.

The V call is TRBV19, the J call TRBJ2-5, with D perhaps matching TRBD2 (6 bases). CDR3 length: 15 amino acids. Trimming left V 3 bases short and J 5 bases short, with 16 bases between. The germline V gene encodes CDR1 LNHDA and CDR2 SQIVND (reference sequence). The chain's CDR3 is CASSIPGLASETQYF. CDR3 coding DNA: TGTGCCAGTAGTATTCCCGGCCTAGCGAGTGAGACCCAGTACTTC.

V usage is TRBV5-1 and J usage is TRBJ2-1; 10 bases align to TRBD1. Germline CDR1 SGHRS, CDR2 YFSETQ. Trimming at V came to 4 bases and at J to 1 base, leaving 5 bases not matched to a gene. The CDR3 is 16 amino acids. The CDR3 is CASSEGQGRSYNEQFF. CDR3 in DNA: TGCGCCAGCAGCGAGGGACAGGGGAGATCCTACAATGAGCAGTTCTTC.

The chain links TRBV2 to TRBJ2-1; the match to TRBD2 covers 10 bases. The junction had 6 bases not matched to a gene; V was cut back by 10 bases and J by 9 bases. This CDR3 spans 12 amino acids. Per the germline V gene, CDR1 is SNHLY and CDR2 is FYNNEI. The CDR3 coding sequence is TGTGCCAAAACTAGCGGGGCGGGTGAGCAGTTCTTC. Translating it yields CAKTSGAGEQFF. The full variable domain, its missing parts supplied by reference TRBV2 and TRBJ2-1, is EPEVTQTPSHQVTQMGQEVILRCVPISNHLYFYWYRQILGQKVEFLVSFYNNEISEKSEIFDDQFSVERPDGSNFTLKIRSTKLEDSAMYFCAKTSGAGEQFFGPGTRLTVL.

This clone appeared once. The junction shows a germline mismatch at one end, possibly a read error. Within the sample, other DNA sequences also encode this same CDR3. V gene TRBV5-1 combines with J gene TRBJ2-1; D is possibly TRBD2 (5 bases). The germline CDR1 and CDR2 sequences are SGHRS and YFSETQ. The CDR3 spans 16 residues. The CDR3 region is CASSLAGGSSYNEQFF. Written as DNA, the CDR3 is TGTGCCAGCAGCTTGGCGGGCGGAAGCTCCTACAATGAGCAGTTCTTC.

This chain links TRBV29-1 with TRBJ2-3, with D tentatively TRBD2 (6 bases). The CDR3 is made up of 14 amino acids. The V gene lost 4 bases and the J gene lost 3 bases, with 14 bases spanning the gap. CDR1 is SQVTM and CDR2 is ANQGSEA in the germline V gene. The CDR3 sequence: CSVAAGSHTDTQYF. CDR3 coding DNA: TGCAGCGTTGCCGCGGGAAGTCATACAGATACGCAGTATTTT.

The chain employs TRBV19 and TRBJ2-2; D ambiguous. Germline V gene sequence: CDR1 LNHDA, CDR2 SQIVND (reference sequence). The CDR3 is 15 residues long. V was trimmed by 6 bases and J by 2 bases, leaving 13 bases between them. CDR3 bases: TGTGCCAGTAGAAAGGACGGGTACAACACCGGGGAGCTGTTTTTT. Residues: CASRKDGYNTGELFF. The whole variable domain, remainder taken from reference TRBV19 and TRBJ2-2, is DGGITQSPKYLFRKEGQNVTLSCEQNLNHDAMYWYRQDPGQGLRLIYYSQIVNDFQKGDIAEGYSVSREKKESFPLTVTSAQKNPTAFYLCASRKDGYNTGELFFGEGSRLTVL.